Sequencing of this TCR beta chain was carried out in a study of regulatory T cells in long-lasting Graves disease. At the level of the study: Persistence in Graves' disease required over 5 years of antithyroid drugs plus positive TSH receptor antibodies.

Documented time point: persistent/refractory GD, antithyroid drugs over 5 years with positive TRAb. PBMCs provided the RNA from which the TCR library was made. Building of the TCR beta libraries involved iRepertoire HTBI primers and Arm-PCR of CDR3 regions. TCRdb fed the multiplex PCR reads into MiXCR, producing one record per CDR3 protein. The table lists 400,000 or so distinct CDR3 sequences, about a quarter of them singletons. Trimming pared 7 bases from V and 1 base from J, leaving 11 bases between. The CDR3 extends over 15 amino acids. Germline values: CDR1 MDHEN, CDR2 SYDVKM. The chain combines TRBV28 with TRBJ2-6; the D is unclear. The receptor's source is a female donor with Graves disease. Source: peripheral blood mononuclear cells (PBMCs), taken when the disease was refractory, from a patient treated with antithyroid drugs. CDR3: CASTPLGSGANVLTF. CDR3 DNA: TGTGCCAGCACCCCCCTGGGGTCTGGGGCCAACGTCCTGACTTTC.